The 10 T cell receptor beta chains presented below share a single source sample, sequenced in a study of identifying expanded T cells in peripheral blood. Only in-frame clones appear in the TCRdb table, and some are missing; sequencing was by immunoSEQ multiplex PCR. The data contain about 81,000 clones, around 84% of them singletons. The sequenced material came from blood. The receptors stem from a person aged 18 to 70 in good health.

The genes are TRBV30 and TRBJ2-7, with D uncertain. CDR1 and CDR2 from the germline V gene are GTSNPN and SVGIG (reference sequence). This CDR3 comprises 12 residues. The V gene lost 0 bases and the J gene lost 9 bases, with 12 bases spanning the gap. The CDR3 reads CAWSVKAERQYF. CDR3 nucleotides: TGTGCCTGGAGTGTAAAGGCGGAGAGGCAGTACTTC.

This clone appeared a few times. This chain uses TRBV7-3 with TRBJ1-5; D not resolved. CDR3 length: 13 residues. The germline V gene has CDR1 SGHTA and CDR2 FQGTGA. Trimming pared 0 bases from V and 5 bases from J, leaving 5 bases between. This CDR3 reads CASSLTKDQPQHF. CDR3 nucleotide sequence: TGTGCCAGCAGCTTAACGAAGGATCAGCCCCAGCATTTT.

The chain employs TRBV7-2 and TRBJ2-1; TRBD2 agrees at 9 bases. Germline lookup yields CDR1 SGHTA and CDR2 FQGNSA. CDR3 size: 12 residues. CDR3 loop: CACGGVYNEQFF. In DNA form, the CDR3 reads TGTGCGTGCGGGGGGGTTTACAATGAGCAGTTCTTC. The full variable domain, completed using reference TRBV7-2 and TRBJ2-1, is GAGVSQSPSNKVTEKGKDVELRCDPISGHTALYWYRQSLGQGLEFLIYFQGNSAPDKSGLPSDRFSAERTGGSVSTLTIQRTQQEDSAVYLCACGGVYNEQFFGPGTRLTVL.

The chain recombines TRBV6-5 with TRBJ2-1; 9 bases are a match to TRBD2. The CDR3 is 14 residues long. J gave up 8 bases and V 2 bases, and 4 bases lay outside the gene matches. CDR1 and CDR2 (germline): MNHEY, SVGAGI. CDR3: CASSYGAGGDEQFF. CDR3 coding DNA: TGTGCCAGCAGTTACGGAGCGGGAGGCGATGAGCAGTTCTTC.

The chain couples TRBV19 to TRBJ1-2; 8 nucleotides align to TRBD1. Losses at the gene ends were 5 bases for V and 0 bases for J; bases not matched to a gene: 11. This CDR3 spans 17 amino acids. Germline CDR1 reads LNHDA; CDR2 reads SQIVND (reference sequence). CDR3 loop: CASSPIPGQAPNYGYTF. The CDR3 bases are TGTGCCAGTAGTCCAATCCCGGGACAGGCTCCTAACTATGGCTACACCTTC.

The V call is TRBV10-3, the J call TRBJ1-5; perhaps TRBD1 as D (5 bases). Germline lookup yields CDR1 ENHRY and CDR2 SYGVKD. The V end lost 6 bases, the J end lost 7 bases, and 13 bases lay between the germline ends. The CDR3 runs to 13 residues. The CDR3 loop is CAISEGRDQPQHF. The CDR3 bases are TGTGCCATCAGCGAGGGGAGGGACCAGCCCCAGCATTTT.

The CDR3 nucleotides are TGTGCCAGCAGCTTAGGGCAGGGGTTAAACATTCAGTACTTC. It encodes CASSLGQGLNIQYF. The V and J genes are TRBV7-6 and TRBJ2-4; tentatively, D is TRBD1 (6 bases). Trimming took 1 base from V and 6 from J, leaving 10 bases between them. Looked up from germline, CDR1 is SGHVS and CDR2 is FNYEAQ. The CDR3 spans 14 residues.

The V call is TRBV18, the J call TRBJ2-3; D possibly matches TRBD1 or TRBD2 (5 bases each). Looked up from germline, CDR1 is KGHSH and CDR2 is LQKENI. CDR3 length: 13 amino acids. With 2 bases removed from V and 5 bases from J, the gap between germline ends came to 8 bases. This chain's CDR3 is CASSPRDGDTQYF. CDR3 bases: TGTGCCAGCTCACCAAGGGACGGAGATACGCAGTATTTT.

This clone has a single count. The rearrangement uses TRBV19 and TRBJ2-7; 7 bases line up with TRBD1. The CDR3 is made up of 13 amino acids. Germline CDR1 LNHDA, CDR2 SQIVND (reference sequence). V was pared by 5 bases and J by 3 bases, with 4 bases of the junction left unmatched. CDR3 sequence (DNA): TGTGCCAGTAGTGCCCGGGACAGCTACGAGCAGTACTTC. It specifies CASSARDSYEQYF.

This sequence joins TRBV5-1 and TRBJ2-3; D gene unclear. Per germline, CDR1 SGHRS and CDR2 YFSETQ. The CDR3 spans 15 residues. Trimming removed 4 bases at V and 0 bases at J, with 12 bases between. The CDR3 is CASSPSDLSTDTQYF. The CDR3 DNA follows: TGCGCCAGCAGCCCTTCCGATCTTAGCACAGATACGCAGTATTTT.